Listed below are T cell receptor beta chains from one sample, sequenced in a study of beta chain features in type 1 diabetes. Assay: immunoSEQ multiplex PCR; the TCRdb copy retains only in-frame clones and omits some. There are under 300,000 clones in the sample; approximately 10% occur only once, and around 0.015% lies in the top ten. Sequencing used naive CD4+ T cells from blood. Every receptor here comes from a man aged 25 to 45 with type 1 diabetes. Each CDR3 is given with its conserved first and last residue. A D gene is named only where the DNA matches it firmly. Not every row has a clone size; where given, it reads once, few, many or a size class.

clone_size: few; j_call: TRBJ2-1; v_call: TRBV5-1; cdr3_length: 15; d_call: .; cdr3_aa: CASSLVAGSRDEQFF; cdr3_nt: TGCGCCAGCAGCTTGGTGGCGGGTAGTAGGGATGAGCAGTTCTTC
clone_size: few; j_call: TRBJ2-7; v_call: TRBV6-6; cdr3_length: 12; d_call: .; cdr3_aa: CASRQGGLEQYF; cdr3_nt: TGTGCCAGCAGGCAGGGCGGATTAGAGCAGTACTTC
clone_size: .; j_call: TRBJ1-2; v_call: TRBV28; cdr3_length: 14; d_call: TRBD1; cdr3_aa: CASSFGTGSGGYTF; cdr3_nt: TGTGCCAGCAGTTTCGGGACAGGGTCCGGGGGCTACACCTTC
clone_size: few; j_call: TRBJ1-5; v_call: TRBV27; cdr3_length: 14; d_call: .; cdr3_aa: CASRTGGSNQPQHF; cdr3_nt: TGTGCCAGCAGGACGGGGGGAAGCAATCAGCCCCAGCATTTT
clone_size: .; j_call: TRBJ1-1; v_call: TRBV7-2; cdr3_length: 14; d_call: .; cdr3_aa: CASSRRGVYTEAFF; cdr3_nt: TGTGCCAGCTCCCGGAGAGGAGTGTACACTGAAGCTTTCTTT
clone_size: few; j_call: TRBJ1-6; v_call: TRBV18; cdr3_length: 17; d_call: TRBD1; cdr3_aa: CASSPPEAGTGPSPLHF; cdr3_nt: TGTGCCAGCTCACCACCGGAAGCGGGGACAGGGCCCTCACCCCTCCACTTT
clone_size: few; j_call: TRBJ2-1; v_call: TRBV19; cdr3_length: 13; d_call: .; cdr3_aa: CASSIRKTGEQFF; cdr3_nt: TGTGCCAGTAGTATTCGGAAGACAGGTGAGCAGTTCTTC
clone_size: .; j_call: TRBJ2-1; v_call: TRBV28; cdr3_length: 14; d_call: .; cdr3_aa: CATLSGGADNEQFF; cdr3_nt: TGTGCCACCCTATCTGGAGGAGCAGACAATGAGCAGTTCTTC
clone_size: few; j_call: TRBJ2-4; v_call: TRBV4-1; cdr3_length: 16; d_call: TRBD1; cdr3_aa: CASSQPTRQGDNIQYF; cdr3_nt: TGCGCCAGCAGCCAACCCACTCGACAGGGAGACAACATTCAGTACTTC
clone_size: .; j_call: TRBJ2-2; v_call: TRBV30; cdr3_length: 13; d_call: .; cdr3_aa: CAWSIVGGGELFF; cdr3_nt: TGTGCCTGGAGTATCGTGGGGGGCGGGGAGCTGTTTTTT
clone_size: few; j_call: TRBJ2-1; v_call: TRBV7-8; cdr3_length: 15; d_call: .; cdr3_aa: CASSLVPGLPNEQFF; cdr3_nt: TGTGCCAGCAGCTTAGTCCCCGGACTACCCAATGAGCAGTTCTTC
clone_size: .; j_call: TRBJ2-7; v_call: TRBV13; cdr3_length: 14; d_call: .; cdr3_aa: CASSLGGGNYEQYF; cdr3_nt: TGTGCCAGCAGCTTAGGAGGGGGAAACTACGAGCAGTACTTC
clone_size: .; j_call: TRBJ2-7; v_call: TRBV29-1; cdr3_length: 12; d_call: TRBD2; cdr3_aa: CSVERGDYEQYF; cdr3_nt: TGCAGCGTAGAGCGGGGAGACTACGAGCAGTACTTC
clone_size: .; j_call: TRBJ1-5; v_call: TRBV6-1; cdr3_length: 13; d_call: .; cdr3_aa: CASSEDLREPQHF; cdr3_nt: TGTGCCAGCAGTGAAGACTTGAGAGAGCCCCAGCATTTT
clone_size: few; j_call: TRBJ2-7; v_call: TRBV9; cdr3_length: 14; d_call: .; cdr3_aa: CASSITLGAYEQYF; cdr3_nt: TGTGCCAGCAGCATCACCCTGGGAGCGTACGAGCAGTACTTC
clone_size: once; j_call: TRBJ2-6; v_call: TRBV27; cdr3_length: 15; d_call: TRBD2; cdr3_aa: CATRAGVSGANVLTF; cdr3_nt: TGTGCCACCCGAGCGGGGGTCTCTGGGGCCAACGTCCTGACTTTC
clone_size: few; j_call: TRBJ1-2; v_call: TRBV6-5; cdr3_length: 16; d_call: .; cdr3_aa: CASSYSGQGLTYGYTF; cdr3_nt: TGTGCCAGCAGTTACTCGGGGCAGGGGCTTACCTATGGCTACACCTTC
clone_size: .; j_call: TRBJ2-1; v_call: TRBV5-4; cdr3_length: 16; d_call: TRBD2; cdr3_aa: CASSLASRGGINEQFF; cdr3_nt: TGTGCCAGCAGCTTGGCCTCGCGGGGGGGGATCAATGAGCAGTTCTTC
clone_size: .; j_call: TRBJ1-1; v_call: TRBV2; cdr3_length: 13; d_call: TRBD1; cdr3_aa: CASARTGGTEAFF; cdr3_nt: TGTGCCAGTGCAAGAACAGGGGGCACTGAAGCTTTCTTT